The 19 T cell receptor beta chains presented below share a single source sample, sequenced in a study of post-analysis software for immune sequencing data. Findings and limits, study-wide: Patients had higher frequencies than controls of five or six TRBV segments, including TRBV5-6, TRBV5-1 and TRBV20-1.

Their specific antigens are unknown. Each TCR beta cDNA library carried unique molecular identifiers. Via MiXCR, TCRdb re-called the PCR reads, giving one row per CDR3 protein. The table lists 380,000 or so distinct CDR3 sequences, about a third of them singletons, with around an eighth in the top ten. Sequencing input: blood. The receptors originated from a girl aged 10-17 years with multiple sclerosis.

The rearrangement uses TRBV29-1 and TRBJ2-3; D might be TRBD1 or TRBD2, each matching 6 bases. The ends were cut back, 6 bases at V and 4 bases at J, with 14 bases in the middle. CDR3 length: 13 amino acids. The V gene's germline CDR1 is SQVTM and CDR2 ANQGSEA. The CDR3 DNA sequence: TGCAGCGTGTTGGGGGGCGGCCCAGATACGCAGTATTTT. Its translation is CSVLGGGPDTQYF.

Remarks on this clonotype: One end of the junction is discordant with germline, which a read error may explain. The genes are TRBV2 and TRBJ2-1; TRBD2 agrees at 8 bases. This CDR3 region has 16 residues. Germline V gene lookup returns CDR1 SNHLY and CDR2 FYNNEI. The CDR3: CASGEAGGGHYNEQFF. CDR3 in DNA: TGTGCCAGCGGTGAAGCGGGCGGGGGGCATTACAATGAGCAGTTCTTC.

The chain combines TRBV6-2 or TRBV6-3 with TRBJ2-3, with TRBD1 matching 7 bases. This CDR3 is built from 19 residues. Trimming took 4 bases from V and 0 from J; bases not matched to a gene: 16. Germline V gene data show CDR1 as MNHEY and CDR2 as SVGEGT. The CDR3 sequence is CASSSLVYEGGPSTDTQYF. DNA of the CDR3: TGTGCCAGCAGTTCTCTTGTGTATGAAGGGGGCCCTAGCACAGATACGCAGTATTTT.

The table lists this clonotype with a few counts. The chain has TRBV2 and TRBJ2-3; TRBD2 matches 12 bases. After removal of 5 bases from V and 2 bases from J, the junction contained 5 bases not matched to a gene. The CDR3 covers 16 residues. In germline, CDR1 is SNHLY, CDR2 FYNNEI. The CDR3: CASSLRTSGDTDTQYF. CDR3 coding DNA: TGTGCCAGCAGTTTGAGGACTAGCGGGGACACAGATACGCAGTATTTT.

This clonotype showed up just a few times. The chain combines TRBV3-1 with TRBJ1-2, with D uncertain. The CDR3 is 13 residues long. In germline, CDR1 is LGHDT, CDR2 YNNKEL (reference sequence). V was shortened by 2 bases and J by 6 bases, with 10 bases between the two germline ends. The CDR3 protein is CASSQRGSNGYTF. The CDR3 DNA follows: TGTGCCAGCAGCCAACGAGGATCCAATGGCTACACCTTC.

The chain combines TRBV11-2 with TRBJ2-1, with D possibly TRBD2 on 6 matching bases. The CDR3 is 13 residues long. V dropped 4 bases and J dropped 2 bases, with 6 bases sitting between them. CDR1 and CDR2 from the germline V gene are SGHAT and FQNNGV. The CDR3 coding sequence is TGTGCCAGCAGCTCTAGCGCCTACAATGAGCAGTTCTTC. It translates to CASSSSAYNEQFF.

This clonotype has more than one count but fewer than ten. The rearrangement uses TRBV12-3 or TRBV12-4 and TRBJ2-2; D is undetermined. This CDR3 comprises 14 residues. V was pared by 6 bases and J by 7 bases, with 15 bases between. Here the CDR3 DNA reads TGTGCCAGCAGCGTTGGTCAGTGGGTCGGGGAGCTGTTTTTT. Amino acid sequence: CASSVGQWVGELFF.

This chain uses TRBV12-3 or TRBV12-4 with TRBJ2-7, with a tentative D call TRBD1 (6 bases). This CDR3 is 13 amino acids long. The V end lost 4 bases, the J end lost 6 bases, and 13 bases lay between the germline ends. The CDR3 region has the DNA TGTGCCAGCAGTTACAGGGTCAATAGCGAGCAGTACTTC. Its protein product is CASSYRVNSEQYF.

The chain is built from TRBV20-1 and TRBJ2-7; D remains ambiguous. Germline V CDR1 and CDR2: DFQATT, SNEGSKA (reference sequence). This CDR3 spans 16 amino acids. Trimming took 0 bases from V and 2 from J, leaving 17 bases between them. The chain's CDR3 is CSARDAARTVTYEQYF. The CDR3 coding sequence is TGCAGTGCTAGAGATGCGGCCCGGACGGTTACCTACGAGCAGTACTTC.

This clonotype occurred a few times. The rearrangement joins TRBV20-1 to TRBJ2-5; D tentatively fits TRBD1 or TRBD2 (5 bases each). Germline lookup yields CDR1 DFQATT and CDR2 SNEGSKA (reference sequence). Trimming left V 8 bases short and J 5 bases short, with 15 bases between. The CDR3 consists of 12 residues. The DNA of the CDR3 is TGCAGTTTTCGAAGAGGGGTCGAGACCCAGTACTTC. As protein: CSFRRGVETQYF.

CDR3 bases: TGTGCCAGCAGTAGCGGGGGGGCTAATGAGCAGTTCTTC. Translating it yields CASSSGGANEQFF. J is TRBJ2-1 and V is TRBV12-3 or TRBV12-4; 10 positions agree with TRBD2. CDR3 size: 13 residues. V dropped 5 bases and J dropped 7; count of bases not matched to a gene: 2.

The J gene is TRBJ2-3, the V gene TRBV5-1; 13 bases match TRBD2. There are 15 residues in the CDR3. The ends lost 5 bases at V and 6 bases at J; junction bases unmatched: 6. Germline loops: CDR1 SGHRS, CDR2 YFSETQ. The CDR3 loop reads CASRPGLAGPDTQYF. The CDR3 DNA reads as TGCGCCAGCAGGCCGGGACTAGCGGGGCCGGATACGCAGTATTTT.

This clonotype has ten or more counts. The V call is TRBV5-1, the J call TRBJ2-1; 9 bases are a match to TRBD2. The V and J ends lost 4 bases and 8 bases, in that order; junction bases with no gene match: 7. Germline V gene data show CDR1 as SGHRS and CDR2 as YFSETQ. The length of the CDR3 is 14 residues. The CDR3 loop reads CASSVSSGVDEQFF. CDR3 DNA sequence: TGCGCCAGCAGCGTATCTAGCGGGGTGGATGAGCAGTTCTTC.

This clonotype turned up a few times. The V call is TRBV7-9, the J call TRBJ2-3; a weak D match, TRBD2 (5 bases). V lost 4 bases and J lost 1, with 9 bases in between. The CDR3 length is 14 residues. Germline V gene sequence: CDR1 SEHNR, CDR2 FQNEAQ (reference sequence). This CDR3 reads CASSSGIGTDTQYF. The CDR3 DNA is TGTGCCAGCAGCTCCGGGATCGGCACAGATACGCAGTATTTT.

The CDR3, as DNA: TGTGCCAGCAGTTCAGGACAGGGAGGAACTGCCGGTGAAAAACTGTTTTTT. Its translation: CASSSGQGGTAGEKLFF. This chain uses TRBV12-3 or TRBV12-4 with TRBJ1-4; the match to TRBD1 covers 8 bases. The CDR3 totals 17 residues. Trimming cost V 4 bases and J 7 bases; bases outside gene matches: 14.

This sequence joins TRBV7-2 and TRBJ2-3, with 8 bases matching TRBD2. Per germline, CDR1 SGHTA and CDR2 FQGNSA. V lost 0 bases to trimming and J lost 5 bases; unmatched junction nucleotides: 7. The length of the CDR3 is 16 residues. The CDR3 reads CASSLATGGPIDTQYF. The CDR3 DNA reads as TGTGCCAGCAGCTTAGCCACGGGGGGGCCGATAGATACGCAGTATTTT. The whole variable domain, remainder taken from reference TRBV7-2 and TRBJ2-3, is GAGVSQSPSNKVTEKGKDVELRCDPISGHTALYWYRQSLGQGLEFLIYFQGNSAPDKSGLPSDRFSAERTGGSVSTLTIQRTQQEDSAVYLCASSLATGGPIDTQYFGPGTRLTVL.

This clonotype was counted only a few times. This chain links TRBV29-1 with TRBJ2-7; D call uncertain. CDR1 SQVTM and CDR2 ANQGSEA come from the germline V gene. This CDR3 has 11 residues. V was pared by 6 bases and J by 4 bases, with 10 bases between. The CDR3 is CSVKWGYEQYF. DNA of the CDR3: TGCAGCGTCAAATGGGGATACGAGCAGTACTTC.

The CDR3 region has the DNA TGTGCCAGCAGTTTGGGAACCGGGACAGGTTACAATGAGCAGTTCTTC. Translating it yields CASSLGTGTGYNEQFF. The rearrangement uses TRBV12-3 or TRBV12-4 and TRBJ2-1; 8 positions match TRBD1. The CDR3 sequence is 16 residues long. V dropped 3 bases and J dropped 4; count of bases not matched to a gene: 8.

The rearrangement links TRBV20-1 to TRBJ1-2; 7 nucleotides line up with TRBD1. With 3 bases clipped from V and 2 bases from J, the junction kept 9 bases outside the gene matches. The CDR3 is 15 amino acids. Germline CDR1 DFQATT, CDR2 SNEGSKA (reference sequence). The CDR3 coding sequence is TGCAGTGCTAGTAGTAGCAGGGGGAAAAACTATGGCTACACCTTC. This codes for CSASSSRGKNYGYTF.